What follows are 14 T cell receptor beta chains derived from one specimen sequenced in a study of OX40 agonist ivuxolimab in advanced cancers. Some clones are missing from TCRdb's copy, which holds only in-frame ones; the method was immunoSEQ multiplex PCR. There are roughly 58,000 clones in the sample; roughly 89% occur only once, and around 0.78% lies in the top ten. The sequencing here drew on CD4+ or CD8+ T cells sorted from blood, taken in a trial of the OX40 agonist ivuxolimab. The receptors derive from an adult with an advanced solid tumor such as melanoma, head and neck, liver or kidney cancer.

The chain employs TRBV11-2 and TRBJ1-1, with D hard to call. Germline V gives CDR1 SGHAT, CDR2 FQNNGV. The CDR3 runs 13 residues. The V gene lost 3 bases and the J gene lost 1 base, with 6 bases spanning the gap. The chain's CDR3 is CASSFTQNTEAFF. The CDR3 nucleotides read TGTGCCAGCAGCTTTACCCAGAACACTGAAGCTTTCTTT.

Regarding this clone: A junction boundary mismatches the germline segment, possibly from a read error. The chain employs TRBV5-1 and TRBJ2-7; D is ambiguous. Looked up from germline, CDR1 is SGHRS and CDR2 is YFSETQ. The CDR3 covers 15 residues. The CDR3 DNA reads TGCGCCAGCAGCTTGGTGGCAGCAGAGATCGGTAGTAGTAACTTC. This gives the protein CASSLVAAEIGSSNF.

This rearrangement joins TRBV4-1 to TRBJ2-4, with D possibly TRBD2 on 6 matching bases. Trimming left V 0 bases short and J 7 bases short, with 10 bases between. The CDR3 length is 14 residues. Germline lookup yields CDR1 MGHRA and CDR2 YSYEKL. The CDR3 protein is CASSQDGGGNIQYF. Written as DNA, the CDR3 is TGCGCCAGCAGCCAAGACGGGGGTGGGAACATTCAGTACTTC.

In its sample, this clone was seen a few times. CDR3 in DNA: TGTGCCAGCTCACCACGTTCCGTGGACATTCAGTACTTC. As protein: CASSPRSVDIQYF. V and J are TRBV18 and TRBJ2-4; unclear D gene. The CDR3 is 13 residues long. CDR1 is KGHSH, CDR2 LQKENI, per germline. Trimming left V 1 base short and J 8 bases short, with 9 bases between.

The sample holds one count of this clone. The chain carries TRBV7-2 and TRBJ2-2, with 8 nucleotides matching TRBD1. Per germline, CDR1 SGHTA and CDR2 FQGNSA. CDR3 size: 15 residues. V dropped 5 bases and J dropped 0; count of bases not matched to a gene: 2. The CDR3: CASSPQGANTGELFF. The DNA for the CDR3 is TGTGCCAGCAGCCCACAGGGGGCGAACACCGGGGAGCTGTTTTTT.

This clone was seen once. The CDR3 DNA is TGTGCCAGCAGGATGACAGCCACCACCCTCCATGGCTACACCTTC. This sequence encodes CASRMTATTLHGYTF. The chain is built from TRBV28 and TRBJ1-2, with D perhaps TRBD1 (5 bases). This CDR3 is built from 15 residues. Germline V lookup: CDR1 MDHEN, CDR2 SYDVKM. V was shortened by 6 bases and J by 6 bases, with 20 bases between the two germline ends.

This chain uses TRBV29-1 with TRBJ2-7; 11 positions match TRBD1. Germline lookup yields CDR1 SQVTM and CDR2 ANQGSEA. With V trimmed by 7 bases and J by 6 bases, 8 bases remained unmatched. The CDR3 extends over 13 amino acids. The CDR3 DNA reads as TGCAGCGGGGGAACCGGGACAGGGGGCGAGCAGTACTTC. Residues: CSGGTGTGGEQYF.

Remarks on this clone: The same CDR3 can be traced to other DNA sequences in this sample. The rearrangement joins TRBV11-2 to TRBJ2-3, with no clear D. The CDR3 totals 12 residues. V shed 5 bases and J shed 6 bases, with 9 bases lying between them. The germline CDR1 and CDR2 sequences are SGHAT and FQNNGV. The CDR3 loop reads CASSPSKDTQYF. The CDR3 DNA follows: TGTGCCAGCAGCCCTAGTAAGGATACGCAGTATTTT.

The chain has TRBV30 and TRBJ2-1; TRBD1 is a possible D gene (6 bases). This CDR3 region has 13 residues. Germline values: CDR1 GTSNPN, CDR2 SVGIG (reference sequence). Trimming took off 3 bases at V and 7 bases at J, with 13 bases between the two ends. Here the CDR3 DNA reads TGTGCCTGGAGGACAGGATGGGTTAATGAGCAGTTCTTC. It translates to CAWRTGWVNEQFF.

This sequence joins TRBV10-2 and TRBJ1-4, with 8 bases fitting TRBD1. This CDR3 has 16 residues. With 6 bases clipped from V and 5 bases from J, the junction kept 11 bases outside the gene matches. Germline CDR1 is WSHSY and CDR2 is SAAADI. Here the CDR3 reads CASRVGEAGGNEKLFF. The CDR3 region has the DNA TGCGCCAGCAGAGTGGGGGAGGCAGGGGGCAATGAAAAACTGTTTTTT.

The chain recombines TRBV5-6 with TRBJ2-7, with 8 bases aligning to TRBD1. Germline lookup yields CDR1 SGHDT and CDR2 YYEEEE. CDR3 length: 15 amino acids. Trimming at V came to 2 bases and at J to 7 bases, leaving 11 bases not matched to a gene. The CDR3 loop is CASSLQDRVLNEQYF. For the CDR3, the DNA is TGTGCCAGCAGCTTACAGGACAGGGTACTAAATGAGCAGTACTTC.

The chain uses TRBV9 and TRBJ1-2; D gene ambiguous. Germline CDR1 and CDR2: SGDLS and YYNGEE. The CDR3 contains 13 residues. Trimming stripped 0 bases from V and 1 base from J, with 4 bases between. The DNA for the CDR3 is TGTGCCAGCAGCGTAGTTGGTAACTATGGCTACACCTTC. This translates into CASSVVGNYGYTF.

This clone has just one count. The chain combines TRBV6-6 with TRBJ1-5; D not certain. This CDR3 spans 13 amino acids. V lost 4 bases and J 5 bases, leaving 9 bases between the germline ends. Germline V CDR1 and CDR2: MNHNY, SVGAGI (reference sequence). The CDR3 region has the DNA TGTGCCAGCAGTTTGCAGTTGTATCAGCCCCAGCATTTT. It codes for CASSLQLYQPQHF.

The chain joins TRBV6-1 to TRBJ2-7, with 8 bases fitting TRBD1. This CDR3 has 14 amino acids. Germline trimming cut 7 bases from V and 2 bases from J; bases unmatched to any gene: 7. The germline V gene has CDR1 MNHNS and CDR2 SASEGT. CDR3 nucleotide sequence: TGTGCCAGCACCTTGACAGGGGACCCCTACGAGCAGTACTTC. Protein product: CASTLTGDPYEQYF.